This T cell receptor beta chain is drawn from a study of blood T cell repertoires in COVID-19. Overall study: There were acute and convalescent COVID-19 samples, and they came from the United States, Italy and Spain. Sample material is recorded as cDNA or gDNA derived from T cells, B-cell-depleted T cells, or PBMCs.

Germline V gives CDR1 SEHNR, CDR2 FQNEAQ (reference sequence). V dropped 5 bases and J dropped 0; count of bases not matched to a gene: 9. The CDR3 extends over 16 amino acids. As handled by the study authors: Using reference gene primer amplification, nucleated cell counts were estimated. Here immunoSEQ multiplex PCR was the method, and the copy in TCRdb shows in-frame clones only, minus some. That table supplies the V and J calls and clone size; D and trimming were determined from the DNA. The data show some 96,000 clones, just over 90% seen once. Sequencing was carried out using peripheral blood. The sequence was obtained from a man aged 50-59 years with active COVID-19. The chain combines TRBV7-9 with TRBJ2-7, with TRBD2 matching over 8 bases. CDR3 in amino acids: CASSPPGTRTSYEQYF. In DNA form, the CDR3 reads TGTGCCAGCAGCCCCCCAGGGACTAGGACCTCCTACGAGCAGTACTTC.